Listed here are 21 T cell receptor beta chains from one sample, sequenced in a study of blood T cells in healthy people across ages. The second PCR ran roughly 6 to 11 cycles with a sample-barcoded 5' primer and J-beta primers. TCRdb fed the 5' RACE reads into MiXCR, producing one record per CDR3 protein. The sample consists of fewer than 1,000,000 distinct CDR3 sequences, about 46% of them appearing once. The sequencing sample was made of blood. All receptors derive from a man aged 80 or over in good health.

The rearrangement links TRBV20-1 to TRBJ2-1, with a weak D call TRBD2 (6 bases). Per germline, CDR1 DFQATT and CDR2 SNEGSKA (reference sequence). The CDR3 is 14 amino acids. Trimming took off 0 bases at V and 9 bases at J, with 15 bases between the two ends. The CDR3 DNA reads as TGCAGTGCTAGAGATAGGGCTAGCGTCAGTGAGCAGTTCTTC. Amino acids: CSARDRASVSEQFF.

CDR3 region: CASSDTAAIPLHF. The DNA of the CDR3 is TGTGCCAGCAGTGATACAGCCGCCATTCCCCTCCACTTT. The chain has TRBV2 and TRBJ1-6; D gene unclear. Trimming left V 3 bases short and J 13 bases short, with 13 bases between. Germline V lookup: CDR1 SNHLY, CDR2 FYNNEI. The CDR3 has 13 residues.

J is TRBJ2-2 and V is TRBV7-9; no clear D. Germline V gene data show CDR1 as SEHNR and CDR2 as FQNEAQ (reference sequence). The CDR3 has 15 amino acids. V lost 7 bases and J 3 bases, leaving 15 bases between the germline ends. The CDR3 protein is CASTPTDGHTGELFF. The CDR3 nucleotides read TGTGCCAGCACCCCCACCGACGGACACACCGGGGAGCTGTTTTTT.

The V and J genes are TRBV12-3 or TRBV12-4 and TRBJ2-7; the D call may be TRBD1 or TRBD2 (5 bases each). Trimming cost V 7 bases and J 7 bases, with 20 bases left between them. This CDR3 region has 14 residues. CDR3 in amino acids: CASTLGERGNEQYF. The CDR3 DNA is TGTGCCAGCACCTTAGGGGAGAGGGGCAATGAGCAGTACTTC.

CDR3 amino acids: CATSGTGARGETQYF. CDR3 in DNA: TGTGCCACCTCCGGGACAGGGGCGAGGGGAGAGACCCAGTACTTC. The chain recombines TRBV15 with TRBJ2-5, with TRBD1 matching over 10 bases. The CDR3 extends over 15 amino acids. Germline CDR1 reads LNHNV; CDR2 reads YYDKDF (reference sequence). V lost 8 bases and J lost 4; bases outside the gene matches: 10.

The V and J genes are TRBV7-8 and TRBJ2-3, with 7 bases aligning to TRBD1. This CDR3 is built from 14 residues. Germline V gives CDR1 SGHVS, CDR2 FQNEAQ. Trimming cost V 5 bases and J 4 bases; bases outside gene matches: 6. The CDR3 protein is CASSPGDSSDTQYF. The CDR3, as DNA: TGTGCCAGCAGCCCAGGGGACAGTTCAGATACGCAGTATTTT.

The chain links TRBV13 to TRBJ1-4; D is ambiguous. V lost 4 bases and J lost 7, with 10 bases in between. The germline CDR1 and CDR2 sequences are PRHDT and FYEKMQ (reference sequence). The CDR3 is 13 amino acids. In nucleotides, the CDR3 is TGTGCCAGCAGCTCAGGACGAAGTGAAAAACTGTTTTTT. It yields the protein CASSSGRSEKLFF.

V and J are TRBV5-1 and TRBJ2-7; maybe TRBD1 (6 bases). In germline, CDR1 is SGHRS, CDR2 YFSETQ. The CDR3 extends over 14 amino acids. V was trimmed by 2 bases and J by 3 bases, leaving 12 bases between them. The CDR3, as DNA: TGCGCCAGCAGCTTACAGGACAGTATCTACGAGCAGTACTTC. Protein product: CASSLQDSIYEQYF.

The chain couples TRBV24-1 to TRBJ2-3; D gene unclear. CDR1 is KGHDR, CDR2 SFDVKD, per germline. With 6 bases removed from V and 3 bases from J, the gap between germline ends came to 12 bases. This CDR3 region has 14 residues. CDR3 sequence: CATSTHGPTDTQYF. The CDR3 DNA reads TGTGCCACCAGTACGCACGGTCCGACAGATACGCAGTATTTT.

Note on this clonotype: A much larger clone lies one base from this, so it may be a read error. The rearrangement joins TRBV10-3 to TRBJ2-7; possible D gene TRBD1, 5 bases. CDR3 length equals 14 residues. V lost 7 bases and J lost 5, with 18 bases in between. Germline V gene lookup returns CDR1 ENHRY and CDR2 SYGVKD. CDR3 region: CAINHDRTPHEQYF. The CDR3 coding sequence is TGTGCCATCAACCACGACAGAACTCCCCACGAGCAGTACTTC.

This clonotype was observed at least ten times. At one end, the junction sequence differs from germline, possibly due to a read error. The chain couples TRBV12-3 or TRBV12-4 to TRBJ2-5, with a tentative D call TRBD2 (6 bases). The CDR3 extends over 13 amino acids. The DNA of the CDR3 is TGCGCCAGCAGCTTGTGGGGAGGAGAGACCCAGTACTTC. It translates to CASSLWGGETQYF.

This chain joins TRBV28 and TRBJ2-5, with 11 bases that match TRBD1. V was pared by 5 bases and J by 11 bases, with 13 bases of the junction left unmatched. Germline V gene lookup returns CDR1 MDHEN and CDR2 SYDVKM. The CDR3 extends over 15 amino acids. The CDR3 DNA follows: TGTGCCAGCAGTCCCGGGACAGGGGGGAACAATGAGCAGTACTTC. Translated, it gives CASSPGTGGNNEQYF.

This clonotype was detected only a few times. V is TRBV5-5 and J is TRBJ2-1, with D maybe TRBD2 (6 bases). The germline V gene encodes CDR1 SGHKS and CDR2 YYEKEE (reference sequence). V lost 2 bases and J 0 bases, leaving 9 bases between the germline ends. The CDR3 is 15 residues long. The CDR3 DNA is TGTGCCAGCAGCTTCGCGGAGGGCTCCTACAATGAGCAGTTCTTC. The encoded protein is CASSFAEGSYNEQFF.

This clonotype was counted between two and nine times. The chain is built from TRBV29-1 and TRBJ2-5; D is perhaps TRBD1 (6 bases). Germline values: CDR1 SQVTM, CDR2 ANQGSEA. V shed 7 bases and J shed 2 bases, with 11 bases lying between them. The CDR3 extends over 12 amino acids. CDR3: CSGGRGQETQYF. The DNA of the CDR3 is TGCAGCGGCGGCAGGGGACAAGAGACCCAGTACTTC.

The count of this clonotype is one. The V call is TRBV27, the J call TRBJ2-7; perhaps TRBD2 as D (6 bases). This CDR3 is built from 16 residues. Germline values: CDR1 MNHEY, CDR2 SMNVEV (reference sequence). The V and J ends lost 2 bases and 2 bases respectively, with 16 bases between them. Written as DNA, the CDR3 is TGTGCCAGCAGTTTAAACACCGGGACTTTAACCTACGAGCAGTACTTC. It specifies CASSLNTGTLTYEQYF.

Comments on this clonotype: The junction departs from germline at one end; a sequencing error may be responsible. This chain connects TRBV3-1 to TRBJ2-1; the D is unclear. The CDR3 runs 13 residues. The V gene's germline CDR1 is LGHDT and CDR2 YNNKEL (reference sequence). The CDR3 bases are TGTGCCAGCAGCCGGTACGAGGCCAATGAGCTGTTCTTT. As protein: CASSRYEANELFF.

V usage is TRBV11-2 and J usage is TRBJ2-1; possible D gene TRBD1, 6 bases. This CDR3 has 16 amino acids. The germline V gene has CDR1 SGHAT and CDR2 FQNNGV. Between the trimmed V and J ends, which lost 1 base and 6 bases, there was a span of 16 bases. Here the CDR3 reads CASSLGSGTGINEQFF. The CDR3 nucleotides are TGTGCCAGCAGCTTAGGGAGTGGAACAGGGATCAATGAGCAGTTCTTC.

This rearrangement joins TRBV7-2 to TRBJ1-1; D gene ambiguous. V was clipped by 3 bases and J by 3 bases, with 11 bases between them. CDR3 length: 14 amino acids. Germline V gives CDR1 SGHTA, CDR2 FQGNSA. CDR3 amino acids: CASSFAGSYTEAFF. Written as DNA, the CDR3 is TGTGCCAGCAGCTTCGCGGGAAGCTACACTGAAGCTTTCTTT.

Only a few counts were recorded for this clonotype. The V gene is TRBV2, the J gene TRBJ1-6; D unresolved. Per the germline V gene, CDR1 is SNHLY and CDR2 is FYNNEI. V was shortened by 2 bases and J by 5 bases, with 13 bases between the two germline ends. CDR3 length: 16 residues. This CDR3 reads CASSENPRLNNSPLHF. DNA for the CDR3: TGTGCCAGCAGTGAAAATCCGAGGTTAAATAATTCACCCCTCCACTTT.

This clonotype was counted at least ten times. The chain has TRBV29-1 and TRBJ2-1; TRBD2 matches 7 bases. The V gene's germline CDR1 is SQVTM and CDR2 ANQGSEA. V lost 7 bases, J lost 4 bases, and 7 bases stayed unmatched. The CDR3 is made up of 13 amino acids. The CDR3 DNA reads TGCAGCGGCCGGGACTATCAATACAATGAGCAGTTCTTC. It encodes CSGRDYQYNEQFF.

The CDR3 DNA sequence: TGTGCCAGCAGTTTCCTTGGAGCGGGGTTGGATGAGCAGTTCTTC. It yields the protein CASSFLGAGLDEQFF. The gene calls are TRBV6-5 and TRBJ2-1, with 7 bases aligning to TRBD2. V lost 4 bases, J lost 8 bases, and 11 bases stayed unmatched. Germline V gives CDR1 MNHEY, CDR2 SVGAGI. CDR3 length equals 15 residues.